The clone carrying this T cell receptor (beta chain) was detected only a few times. Germline V CDR1 and CDR2: MNHEY, SMNVEV (reference sequence). V lost 3 bases and J lost 4; bases outside the gene matches: 8. CDR3 size: 16 residues. This sample was taken from a study of T-cell reconstitution after alpha-beta-depleted transplantation in children. A library of TCRbeta sequences, prepared with unique molecular identifiers, was generated. TCRdb reprocessed the PCR reads with MiXCR, giving one entry per CDR3 protein. The data show roughly 610,000 distinct CDR3 sequences, about 10% seen once. The sequences come from PBMCs from the stem cell graft donor, collected from the stem cell graft. The chain combines TRBV27 with TRBJ2-1, with TRBD2 matching over 8 bases. This clonotype originated in a human donor who donated a stem cell graft to a child with acute myeloid leukemia. CDR3: CASSFSTGGFYNEQFF. The CDR3, as DNA: TGTGCCAGCAGTTTTTCGACGGGAGGGTTTTACAATGAGCAGTTCTTC.